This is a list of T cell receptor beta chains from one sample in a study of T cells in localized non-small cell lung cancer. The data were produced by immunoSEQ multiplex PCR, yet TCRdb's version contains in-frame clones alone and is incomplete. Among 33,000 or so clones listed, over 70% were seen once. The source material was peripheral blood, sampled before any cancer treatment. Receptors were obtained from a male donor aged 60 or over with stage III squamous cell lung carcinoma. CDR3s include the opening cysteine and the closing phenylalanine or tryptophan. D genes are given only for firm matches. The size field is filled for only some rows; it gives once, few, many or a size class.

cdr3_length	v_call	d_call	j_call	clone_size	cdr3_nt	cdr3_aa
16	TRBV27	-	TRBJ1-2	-	TGTGCCAGCAGTCCCAGGAGGGGGGTCGTTGGCTATGGCTACACCTTC	CASSPRRGVVGYGYTF
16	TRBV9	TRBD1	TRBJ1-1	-	TGTGCCAGCAGCGTAGCCGGGACAGGACGTAACACTGAAGCTTTCTTT	CASSVAGTGRNTEAFF
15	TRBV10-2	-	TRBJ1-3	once	TGCGCCAGCAGTGAGTCGCCACGGCGGGGAAACACCATATATTTT	CASSESPRRGNTIYF
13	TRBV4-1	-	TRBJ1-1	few	TGCGCCAGCAGCCAGGGCATGGAGACTGAAGCTTTCTTT	CASSQGMETEAFF
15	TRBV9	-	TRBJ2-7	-	TGTGCCAGCAGCCGCGGACAGCCCCTGGCCTACGAGCAGTACTTC	CASSRGQPLAYEQYF
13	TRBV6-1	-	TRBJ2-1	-	TGTGCCAGCAGGGAGGGGCCGGGAGATGAGCAGTTCTTC	CASREGPGDEQFF
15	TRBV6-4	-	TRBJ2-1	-	TGTGCCAGCAGTGACTCTGGCGGGACCTACAATGAGCAGTTCTTC	CASSDSGGTYNEQFF
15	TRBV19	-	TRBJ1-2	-	TGTGCCAGTAGTACAATCGACACCACTAACTATGGCTACACCTTC	CASSTIDTTNYGYTF
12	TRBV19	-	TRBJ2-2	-	TGTGCCAGTAGCAGGGGGGTCGGGGAGCTGTTTTTT	CASSRGVGELFF
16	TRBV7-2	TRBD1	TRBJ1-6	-	TGTGCCAGCAGCTTAGCCTGGACAGGGGGAGGCTCACCCCTCCACTTT	CASSLAWTGGGSPLHF
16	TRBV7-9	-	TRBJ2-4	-	TGTGCCAGCAGCTTAGTTCGCGGGGAGGCCAAAAACATTCAGTACTTC	CASSLVRGEAKNIQYF
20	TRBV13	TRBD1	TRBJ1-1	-	TGTGCCAGCAGCTTACTCCAAAGAGACAGGGGGAGGAGAAAAAACACTGAAGCTTTCTTT	CASSLLQRDRGRRKNTEAFF
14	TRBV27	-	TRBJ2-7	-	TGTGCCAGCACCAGGGCAGGGATCTCCTACGAGCAGTACTTC	CASTRAGISYEQYF